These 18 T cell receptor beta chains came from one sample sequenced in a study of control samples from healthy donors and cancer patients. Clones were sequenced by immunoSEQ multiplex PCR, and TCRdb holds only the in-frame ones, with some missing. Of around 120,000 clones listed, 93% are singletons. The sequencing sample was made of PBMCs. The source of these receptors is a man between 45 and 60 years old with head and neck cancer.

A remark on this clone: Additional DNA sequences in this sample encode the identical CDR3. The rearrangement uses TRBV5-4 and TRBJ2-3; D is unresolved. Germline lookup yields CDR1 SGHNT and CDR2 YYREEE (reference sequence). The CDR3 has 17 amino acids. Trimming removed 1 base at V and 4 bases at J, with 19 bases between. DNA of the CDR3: TGTGCCAGCAGCTTGATAGGACGGACGAGTTTGGCAGATACGCAGTATTTT. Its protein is CASSLIGRTSLADTQYF.

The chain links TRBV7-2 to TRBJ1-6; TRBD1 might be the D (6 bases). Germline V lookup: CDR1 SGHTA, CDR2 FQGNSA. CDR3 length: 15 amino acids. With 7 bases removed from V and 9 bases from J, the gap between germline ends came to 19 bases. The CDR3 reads CASTLSTGTRSPLHF. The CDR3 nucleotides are TGTGCCAGCACCCTCTCGACAGGAACCCGTTCACCCCTCCACTTT.

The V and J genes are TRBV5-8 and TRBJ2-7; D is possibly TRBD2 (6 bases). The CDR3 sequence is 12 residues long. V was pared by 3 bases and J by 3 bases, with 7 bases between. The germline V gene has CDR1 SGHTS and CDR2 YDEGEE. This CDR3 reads CASSWDFYEQYF. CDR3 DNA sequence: TGTGCCAGCAGCTGGGACTTCTACGAGCAGTACTTC.

CDR3 loop: CASSLSQTADTQYF. CDR3 nucleotide sequence: TGTGCCAGCAGCCTGTCCCAGACGGCAGATACGCAGTATTTT. This chain joins TRBV7-9 and TRBJ2-3; D not certain. The germline CDR1 and CDR2 sequences are SEHNR and FQNEAQ (reference sequence). The CDR3 is 14 residues long. Trimming stripped 5 bases from V and 4 bases from J, with 13 bases between.

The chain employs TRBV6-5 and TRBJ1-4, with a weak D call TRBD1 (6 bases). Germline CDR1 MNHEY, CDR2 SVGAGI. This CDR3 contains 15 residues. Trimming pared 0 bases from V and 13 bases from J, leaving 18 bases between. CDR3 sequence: CASSYSNRDFGVLFF. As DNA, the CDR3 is TGTGCCAGCAGTTACTCAAACAGGGACTTTGGGGTACTGTTTTTT.

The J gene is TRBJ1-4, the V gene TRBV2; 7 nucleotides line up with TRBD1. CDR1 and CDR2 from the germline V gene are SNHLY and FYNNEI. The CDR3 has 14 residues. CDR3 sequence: CASILDRADEKLFF. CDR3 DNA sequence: TGTGCTTCAATATTAGACAGGGCCGATGAAAAACTGTTTTTT.

The CDR3 sequence is CASSQDWGRRDTQYF. DNA for the CDR3: TGCGCCAGCAGCCAAGATTGGGGGCGCAGAGATACGCAGTATTTT. The V and J genes are TRBV4-3 and TRBJ2-3, with a weak D call TRBD1 (6 bases). The length of the CDR3 is 15 residues. Germline assignment: CDR1 LGHNA and CDR2 YSLEER. Trimming cost V 0 bases and J 5 bases, with 12 bases left between them.

CDR3 sequence reads: CASSIDYGYTF. The CDR3 DNA reads as TGTGCCAGTAGTATAGACTATGGCTACACCTTC. V and J are TRBV19 and TRBJ1-2; D is unclear. Looked up from germline, CDR1 is LNHDA and CDR2 is SQIVND (reference sequence). The CDR3 has 11 amino acids. Trimming left V 0 bases short and J 4 bases short, with 0 bases between.

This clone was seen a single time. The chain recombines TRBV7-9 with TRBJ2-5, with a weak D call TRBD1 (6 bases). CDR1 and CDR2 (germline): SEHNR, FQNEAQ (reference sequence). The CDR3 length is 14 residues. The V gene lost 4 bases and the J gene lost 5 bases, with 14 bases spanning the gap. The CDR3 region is CASSSFRGRETQYF. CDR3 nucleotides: TGTGCCAGCAGCTCGTTCAGGGGCAGGGAGACCCAGTACTTC.

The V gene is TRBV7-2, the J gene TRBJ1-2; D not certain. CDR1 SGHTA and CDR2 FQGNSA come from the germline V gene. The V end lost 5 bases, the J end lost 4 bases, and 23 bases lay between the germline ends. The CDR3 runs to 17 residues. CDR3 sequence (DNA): TGTGCCAGCAGCCCTACACTGGGCGGCGGCAGAATCTATGGCTACACCTTC. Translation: CASSPTLGGGRIYGYTF. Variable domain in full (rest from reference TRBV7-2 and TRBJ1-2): GAGVSQSPSNKVTEKGKDVELRCDPISGHTALYWYRQSLGQGLEFLIYFQGNSAPDKSGLPSDRFSAERTGGSVSTLTIQRTQQEDSAVYLCASSPTLGGGRIYGYTFGSGTRLTVV.

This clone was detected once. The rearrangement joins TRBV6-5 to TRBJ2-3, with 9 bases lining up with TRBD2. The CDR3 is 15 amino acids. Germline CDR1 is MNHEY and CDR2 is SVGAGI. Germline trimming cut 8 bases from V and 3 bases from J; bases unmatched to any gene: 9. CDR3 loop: CASSGAGGWTDTQYF. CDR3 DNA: TGTGCCAGCTCCGGTGCGGGGGGGTGGACAGATACGCAGTATTTT.

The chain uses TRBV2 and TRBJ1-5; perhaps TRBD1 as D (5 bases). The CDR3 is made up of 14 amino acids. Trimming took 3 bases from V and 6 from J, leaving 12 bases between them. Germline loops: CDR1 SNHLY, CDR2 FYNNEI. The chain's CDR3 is CASSDEGRVQPQHF. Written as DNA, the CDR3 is TGTGCCAGCAGTGACGAGGGCAGGGTTCAGCCCCAGCATTTT.

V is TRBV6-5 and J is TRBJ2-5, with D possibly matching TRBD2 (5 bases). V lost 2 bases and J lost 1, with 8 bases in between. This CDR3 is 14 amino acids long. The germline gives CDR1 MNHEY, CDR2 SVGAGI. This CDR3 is CASSYMAGQETQYF. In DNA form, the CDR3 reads TGTGCCAGCAGTTACATGGCGGGCCAAGAGACCCAGTACTTC.

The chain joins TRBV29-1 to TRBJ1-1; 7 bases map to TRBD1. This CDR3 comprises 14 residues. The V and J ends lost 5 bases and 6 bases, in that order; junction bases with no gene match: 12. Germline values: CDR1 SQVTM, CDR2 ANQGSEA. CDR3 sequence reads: CSVSDRAKGAEAFF. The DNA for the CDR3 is TGCAGCGTTTCTGACAGGGCCAAGGGCGCTGAAGCTTTCTTT.

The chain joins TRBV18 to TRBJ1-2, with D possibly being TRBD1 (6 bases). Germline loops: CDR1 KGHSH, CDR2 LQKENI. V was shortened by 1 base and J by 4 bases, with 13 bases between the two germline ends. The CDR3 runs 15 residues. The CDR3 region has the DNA TGTGCCAGCTCACCACTGGGGGGGCAAGTCTATGGCTACACCTTC. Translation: CASSPLGGQVYGYTF.

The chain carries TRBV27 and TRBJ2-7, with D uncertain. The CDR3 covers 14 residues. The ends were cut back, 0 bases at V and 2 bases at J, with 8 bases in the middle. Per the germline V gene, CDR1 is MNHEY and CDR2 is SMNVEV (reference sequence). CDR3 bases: TGTGCCAGCAGTTTATCAGTCACGGCCTACGAGCAGTACTTC. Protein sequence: CASSLSVTAYEQYF.

CDR3 bases: TGTGCCAGCAGCTTAAGTAGCGGGGGGGCAGAGCAGTACTTC. The encoded protein is CASSLSSGGAEQYF. V and J are TRBV11-2 and TRBJ2-7; 11 positions agree with TRBD2. The J segment lost 7 bases and the V segment lost 2 bases, leaving 4 bases of the junction unmatched. The CDR3 is 14 residues long. Per germline, CDR1 SGHAT and CDR2 FQNNGV.

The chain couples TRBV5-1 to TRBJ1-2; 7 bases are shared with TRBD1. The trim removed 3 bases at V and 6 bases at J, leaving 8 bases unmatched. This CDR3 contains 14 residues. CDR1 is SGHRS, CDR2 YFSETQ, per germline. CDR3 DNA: TGCGCCAGCAGCTCCGCTCAGGGACAGAATGGCTACACCTTC. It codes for CASSSAQGQNGYTF. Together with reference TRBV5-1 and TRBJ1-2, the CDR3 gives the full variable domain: KAGVTQTPRYLIKTRGQQVTLSCSPISGHRSVSWYQQTPGQGLQFLFEYFSETQRNKGNFPGRFSGRQFSNSRSEMNVSTLELGDSALYLCASSSAQGQNGYTFGSGTRLTVV.